The source of this T cell receptor beta chain is a study of OX40 agonist ivuxolimab in advanced cancers. Overall study: The study gave patients intravenous ivuxolimab at 0.01 to 10 mg/kg every 2 weeks. Regarding the study as a whole: Averaging showed that CD8+ T cells had more expanded clones than CD4+ did. CD4+ and CD8+ T cells in blood underwent clonal expansion by week 6 at 0.1 to 3.0 mg/kg. Low normalized T-cell clonal expansion also characterized some of the nonresponders.

This table comes from immunoSEQ multiplex PCR, and its TCRdb copy is limited to in-frame clones, with some not included. The table lists roughly 77,000 clones, more than 80% of them singletons. Concerning this clone itself: Its antigen is currently unknown.

Germline V gene data show CDR1 as MDHEN and CDR2 as SYDVKM. The CDR3 is 13 amino acids. Trimming cost V 2 bases and J 3 bases, with 8 bases left between them. The chain has TRBV28 and TRBJ2-7; D gene uncertain. The sequences come from CD4+ or CD8+ T cells sorted from blood, collected in a trial of the OX40 agonist ivuxolimab. The sequence was collected from an adult with an advanced solid tumor such as melanoma, head and neck, liver or kidney cancer. In DNA, the CDR3 is TGTGCCAGCAGTTTAGGACGGATCTACGAGCAGTACTTC. This translates into CASSLGRIYEQYF.